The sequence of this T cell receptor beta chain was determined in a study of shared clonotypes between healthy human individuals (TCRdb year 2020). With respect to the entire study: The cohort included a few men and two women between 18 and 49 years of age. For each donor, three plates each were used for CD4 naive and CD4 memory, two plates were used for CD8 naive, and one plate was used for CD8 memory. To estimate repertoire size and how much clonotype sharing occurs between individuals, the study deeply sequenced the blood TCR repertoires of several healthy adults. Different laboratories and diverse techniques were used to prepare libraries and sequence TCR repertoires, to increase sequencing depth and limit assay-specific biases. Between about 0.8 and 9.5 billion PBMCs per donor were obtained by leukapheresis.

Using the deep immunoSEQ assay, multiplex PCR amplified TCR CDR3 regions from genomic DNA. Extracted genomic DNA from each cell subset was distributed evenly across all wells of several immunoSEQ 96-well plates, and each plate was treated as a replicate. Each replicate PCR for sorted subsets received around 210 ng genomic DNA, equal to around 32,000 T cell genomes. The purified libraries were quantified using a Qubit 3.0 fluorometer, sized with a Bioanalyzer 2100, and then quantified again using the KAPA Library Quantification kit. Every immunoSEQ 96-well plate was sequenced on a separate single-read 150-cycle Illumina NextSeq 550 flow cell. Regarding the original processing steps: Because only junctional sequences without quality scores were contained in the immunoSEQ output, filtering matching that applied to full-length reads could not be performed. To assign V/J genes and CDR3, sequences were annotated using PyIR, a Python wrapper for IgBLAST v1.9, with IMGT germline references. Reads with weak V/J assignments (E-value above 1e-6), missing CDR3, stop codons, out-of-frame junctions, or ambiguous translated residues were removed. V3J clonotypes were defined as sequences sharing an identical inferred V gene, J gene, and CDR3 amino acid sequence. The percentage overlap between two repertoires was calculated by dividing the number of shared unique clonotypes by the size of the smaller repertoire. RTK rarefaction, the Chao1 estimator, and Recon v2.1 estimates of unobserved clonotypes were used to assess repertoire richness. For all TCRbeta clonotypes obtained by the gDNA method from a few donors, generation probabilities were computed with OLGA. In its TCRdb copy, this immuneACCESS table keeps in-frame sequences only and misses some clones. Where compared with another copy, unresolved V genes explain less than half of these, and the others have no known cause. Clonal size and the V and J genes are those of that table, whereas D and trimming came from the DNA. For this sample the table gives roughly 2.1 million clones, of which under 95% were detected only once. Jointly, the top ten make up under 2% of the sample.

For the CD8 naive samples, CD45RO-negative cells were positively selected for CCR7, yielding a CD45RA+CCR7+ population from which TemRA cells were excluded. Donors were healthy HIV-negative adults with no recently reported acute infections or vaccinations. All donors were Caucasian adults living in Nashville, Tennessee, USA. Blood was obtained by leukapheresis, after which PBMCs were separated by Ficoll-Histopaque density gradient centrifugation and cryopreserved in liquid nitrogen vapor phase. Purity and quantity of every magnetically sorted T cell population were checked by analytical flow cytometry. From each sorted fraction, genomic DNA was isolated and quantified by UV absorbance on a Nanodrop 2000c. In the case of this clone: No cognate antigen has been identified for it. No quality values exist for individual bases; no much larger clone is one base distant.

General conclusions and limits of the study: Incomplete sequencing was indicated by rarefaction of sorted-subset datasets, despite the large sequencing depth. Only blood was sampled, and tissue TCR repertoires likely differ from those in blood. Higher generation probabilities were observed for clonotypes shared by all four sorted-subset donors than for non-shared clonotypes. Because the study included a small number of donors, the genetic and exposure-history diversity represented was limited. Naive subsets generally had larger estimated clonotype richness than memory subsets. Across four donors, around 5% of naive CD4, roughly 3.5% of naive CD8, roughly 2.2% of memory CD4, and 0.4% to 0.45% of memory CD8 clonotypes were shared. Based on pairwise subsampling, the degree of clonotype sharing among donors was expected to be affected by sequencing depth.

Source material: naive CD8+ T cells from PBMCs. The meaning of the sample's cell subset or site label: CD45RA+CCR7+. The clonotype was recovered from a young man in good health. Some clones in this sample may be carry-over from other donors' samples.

The CDR3 loop reads CASSGPGQGNHQPQHF. The base sequence is TGTGCCAGTAGTGGACCGGGACAGGGAAACCATCAGCCCCAGCATTTT. The chain links TRBV19 with TRBJ1-5, with 9 bases in between that match TRBD1. The germline V gene encodes CDR1 LNHDA and CDR2 SQIVND (reference sequence). The CDR3 covers 16 residues, taking in both the cysteine and the phenylalanine. The CDR3 DNA has 48 bases and is translated from base 1. Trimming accounts for 5 bases at V and 5 bases at J, while the number of junction bases matched to no gene is 10.